This is a list of T cell receptor beta chains from one sample in a study of blood T cells in healthy people across ages. Using its own MiXCR run on the 5' RACE reads, TCRdb lists one record per CDR3 protein. The data show more than 1,000,000 distinct CDR3 sequences, with 20% to 25% seen just once and 0.65% to 0.75% held by the top ten. The sample also formed part of further work on T cells of mothers and their children.

Sequencing was performed on blood. These receptors all stem from a girl aged 2 to 10 in good health. Both conserved end residues are part of each CDR3. D genes are given only for firm matches. Rows may omit the clone size; those that give it use once, few, many or a size class.

CDR3aa | CDR3nt | v_gene | d_gene | j_gene | abundance
CASSHPLTHEQYF | TGTGCCAGCAGTCACCCATTGACACACGAGCAGTACTTC | TRBV13 | . | TRBJ2-7 | once
CASSLVGGNYEQYF | TGTGCCAGCAGCTTGGTCGGGGGCAACTACGAGCAGTACTTC | TRBV5-5 | . | TRBJ2-7 | .
CTGDRTTNERLFF | TGCACCGGAGACCGAACAACTAATGAAAGACTGTTTTTT | TRBV29-1 | . | TRBJ1-4 | .
CSGSGSYNEQFF | TGCAGCGGCTCCGGAAGCTACAATGAGCAGTTCTTC | TRBV20-1 | . | TRBJ2-1 | .
CSLLTRPYNEQFF | TGCAGTCTATTAACGCGGCCATACAATGAGCAGTTCTTC | TRBV29-1 | . | TRBJ2-1 | .
CASRDTGGGNQPQHF | TGTGCCAGCCGAGATACCGGAGGGGGCAATCAGCCCCAGCATTTT | TRBV28 | . | TRBJ1-5 | .
CASSGQSHQPQHF | TGTGCCAGCAGTGGTCAGTCACATCAGCCCCAGCATTTT | TRBV25-1 | . | TRBJ1-5 | few
CASLVEGRYNEQFF | TGTGCCAGCCTAGTCGAGGGCCGATACAATGAGCAGTTCTTC | TRBV7-9 | . | TRBJ2-1 | .
CASSQDRLAGVNNEQFF | TGTGCCAGCAGCCAAGATCGGCTAGCGGGGGTTAACAATGAGCAGTTCTTC | TRBV4-2 | TRBD2 | TRBJ2-1 | few
CASSNRSSREQIYEQYF | TGTGCCAGCAGCAACAGGTCGAGCAGGGAGCAAATCTACGAGCAGTACTTC | TRBV21-1 | . | TRBJ2-7 | few
CASSGGPLWFF | TGTGCCAGCAGTGGGGGGCCCTTGTGGTTCTTC | TRBV12-3/TRBV12-4 | . | TRBJ2-1 | few
CASNIAGDGGTQYF | TGTGCCAGCAATATAGCGGGAGATGGGGGTACGCAGTATTTT | TRBV12-3/TRBV12-4 | TRBD2 | TRBJ2-3 | .
CASSLGVTTNEKLFF | TGTGCCAGCAGTTTGGGGGTGACAACTAATGAAAAACTGTTTTTT | TRBV28 | . | TRBJ1-4 | .
CASRLVYNEQFF | TGTGCTAGTCGGCTTGTCTACAATGAGCAGTTCTTC | TRBV12-5 | . | TRBJ2-1 | .
CASSPVVGADEQYF | TGTGCCAGCAGCCCCGTCGTGGGGGCTGACGAGCAGTACTTC | TRBV7-9 | . | TRBJ2-7 | .
CSSGQGGPYEQYF | TGCAGCTCTGGCCAAGGGGGCCCCTACGAGCAGTACTTC | TRBV29-1 | TRBD1 | TRBJ2-7 | once
CASSFGTESHYEQYF | TGTGCCAGCAGCTTCGGGACAGAATCCCACTACGAGCAGTACTTC | TRBV11-2 | TRBD1 | TRBJ2-7 | few
CASSFAPTSSYEQYF | TGTGCCAGCAGCTTCGCCCCGACTAGCTCCTACGAGCAGTACTTC | TRBV11-2 | . | TRBJ2-7 | few
CASSLRSAHRTEAFF | TGTGCCAGCAGCTTGAGGTCGGCACACAGGACTGAAGCTTTCTTT | TRBV7-2 | . | TRBJ1-1 | .
CSARGGRQGSLNSHITYEQYF | TGCAGTGCTAGGGGGGGCCGACAGGGATCTTTGAACTCCCATATAACCTACGAGCAGTACTTC | TRBV20-1 | . | TRBJ2-7 | .
CSFNSGANVLTF | TGCAGCTTCAACTCTGGGGCCAACGTCCTGACTTTC | TRBV29-1 | . | TRBJ2-6 | .
CATKPLEEEADTQYF | TGTGCCACCAAACCTTTAGAGGAAGAGGCAGATACGCAGTATTTT | TRBV28 | . | TRBJ2-3 | few
CSVEWDGYTF | TGCAGCGTTGAATGGGATGGCTACACCTTC | TRBV29-1 | . | TRBJ1-2 | few
CAHRGGRTPYEQYF | TGTGCCCACAGGGGAGGCCGGACCCCCTACGAGCAGTACTTC | TRBV28 | . | TRBJ2-7 | .
CSASTSGKVEQFF | TGCAGCGCGTCGACTAGCGGGAAAGTTGAGCAGTTCTTC | TRBV29-1 | TRBD2 | TRBJ2-1 | few
CSVTLTGVGELFF | TGCAGCGTTACCCTAACAGGGGTCGGGGAGCTGTTTTTT | TRBV29-1 | TRBD1 | TRBJ2-2 | few